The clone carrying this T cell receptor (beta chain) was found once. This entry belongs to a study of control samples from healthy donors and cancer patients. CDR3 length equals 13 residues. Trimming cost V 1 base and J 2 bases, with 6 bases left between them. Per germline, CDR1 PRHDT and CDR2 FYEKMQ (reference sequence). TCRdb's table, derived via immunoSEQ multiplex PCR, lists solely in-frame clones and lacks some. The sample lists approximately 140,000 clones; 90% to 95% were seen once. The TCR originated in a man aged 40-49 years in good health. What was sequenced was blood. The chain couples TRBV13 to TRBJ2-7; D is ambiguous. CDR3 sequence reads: CASSLDRTYEQYF. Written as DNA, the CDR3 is TGTGCCAGCAGCTTAGACAGAACCTACGAGCAGTACTTC.